This T cell receptor (beta chain) originates from a study of shared clonotypes between healthy human individuals. General observations from the study: On the whole, naive subsets had larger estimated richness than memory subsets had.

Worth noting for this clone: Antigen unknown.

Method: immunoSEQ multiplex PCR; TCRdb's copy keeps in-frame clones and lacks some. The sample shows 2.5 million or so clones, around 90% of them seen only once. This CDR3 has 13 residues. V was pared by 0 bases and J by 8 bases, with 5 bases between. Looked up from germline, CDR1 is LGHNA and CDR2 is YSLEER. The chain uses TRBV4-3 and TRBJ1-6; D remains ambiguous. The sequence came from a man between 18 and 35 years old in good health. Specimen: naive CD4+ T cells sorted from blood. The subset here: CD45RA+ positively selected. In DNA form, the CDR3 reads TGCGCCAGCAGCCAAGATGGTTATTCACCCCTCCACTTT. Its protein product is CASSQDGYSPLHF.